These T cell receptor beta chains were read from a single sample in a study of T cell responses to AZD1222 COVID-19 vaccine. The data were produced by immunoSEQ multiplex PCR, yet TCRdb's version contains in-frame clones alone and is incomplete. The data contain 70,000 to 95,000 clones, more than 75% of them singletons. Here the sequenced sample was peripheral blood, taken on day 0 of AZD1222 vaccination. These TCRs come from an adult in good health. Both conserved end residues are part of each CDR3. A D gene is named only where the DNA matches it firmly. Part of the rows lack a size; the others show once, few, many or a class for expanded clones.

TRBV30,.,.,TRBJ2-3,CAWSVRESGDTQYF,TGTGCCTGGAGTGTGAGGGAGTCCGGAGATACGCAGTATTTT
TRBV6-5,.,.,TRBJ2-1,CASSLKRPEDEQFF,TGTGCCAGCAGTTTAAAGCGCCCAGAGGATGAGCAGTTCTTC
TRBV5-1,TRBD1,.,TRBJ1-1,CASSLRYRGRNTEAFF,TGCGCCAGCAGCTTGCGTTACAGGGGACGAAACACTGAAGCTTTCTTT
TRBV3-1/TRBV3-2,.,.,TRBJ1-6,CASSQDLRTAYSPLHF,TGTGCCAGCAGCCAAGATCTTCGGACAGCCTATTCACCCCTCCACTTT
TRBV7-3,TRBD2,.,TRBJ2-1,CASSLASGGRIKGNEQFF,TGTGCCAGCAGCTTAGCATCGGGAGGGCGGATAAAGGGCAATGAGCAGTTCTTC
TRBV25-1,.,.,TRBJ1-6,CASSEPQGRHSPLHF,TGTGCCAGCAGTGAACCGCAGGGGAGGCACTCACCCCTCCACTTT
TRBV6-2/TRBV6-3,TRBD2,.,TRBJ2-1,CASSDPGTSGYNEQFF,TGTGCCAGCAGCGACCCCGGGACTAGCGGCTACAATGAGCAGTTCTTC
TRBV5-1,.,.,TRBJ2-7,CASSAQVSSHEQYF,TGCGCCAGCAGCGCTCAGGTGTCCTCCCACGAGCAGTACTTC
TRBV7-3,.,.,TRBJ2-5,CASSSKAGPETQYF,TGTGCCAGCAGCTCAAAGGCTGGACCAGAGACCCAGTACTTC
TRBV4-1,.,.,TRBJ1-2,CASSQTLSTGHLYGYTF,TGCGCCAGCAGCCAAACCCTCTCGACAGGTCACCTCTATGGCTACACCTTC
TRBV11-3,.,.,TRBJ2-7,CASSLSDSSFEQYF,TGTGCCAGCAGCTTAAGCGACAGTAGTTTTGAGCAGTACTTC
TRBV7-8,.,once,TRBJ1-6,CASSLGSGIDSPLHF,TGTGCCAGCAGCTTAGGGTCAGGAATCGATTCACCCCTCCACTTT
TRBV29-1,.,.,TRBJ1-2,CSVTGTDGYTF,TGCAGCGTTACCGGGACGGATGGCTACACCTTC
TRBV20-1,.,.,TRBJ1-2,CSASISGAEYYYGYTF,TGCAGTGCTAGTATTTCAGGGGCCGAATACTACTATGGCTACACCTTC
TRBV27,.,.,TRBJ1-1,CASGLGDLNTEAFF,TGTGCCAGCGGACTTGGGGACTTGAACACTGAAGCTTTCTTT
TRBV5-8,.,few,TRBJ1-6,CASSRSWGYNSPLHF,TGTGCCAGCAGCCGGTCGTGGGGCTATAATTCACCCCTCCACTTT
TRBV7-8,.,.,TRBJ1-1,CASSRVGRGAFF,TGTGCCAGCAGCAGAGTTGGGCGAGGAGCTTTCTTT
TRBV10-2,.,.,TRBJ2-5,CASSELRYQETQYF,TGCGCCAGCAGTGAGTTACGGTACCAAGAGACCCAGTACTTC
TRBV6-5,.,once,TRBJ1-6,CASSLSRGNSPLHF,TGTGCCAGCAGCCTCAGTCGGGGAAATTCACCCCTCCACTTT